Here is one TCR beta chain with its context. The data were obtained in a study of shared T cell receptors in the human thymus. Germline CDR1 is SQVTM and CDR2 is ANQGSEA. The V and J ends lost 6 bases and 2 bases respectively, with 17 bases between them. The CDR3 runs to 15 residues. This table comes from immunoSEQ multiplex PCR, and its TCRdb copy is limited to in-frame clones, with some not included. The data hold about 500,000 clones, with around three quarters observed a single time. This sample was also put to use in a study of human thymus T cells. That work adds: Immunologically healthy infants in Finland undergoing congenital heart defect surgery were the donors. Thymic samples were excised during corrective heart operations. Related research has reported that thymic repertoires overlap highly among unrelated individuals.

The source material was thymocytes. This chain connects TRBV29-1 to TRBJ1-5, with a possible D match to TRBD1 (6 bases). This sequence was found in a boy under two years old with a congenital heart defect. This chain's CDR3 is CSVQTGKGGNQPQHF. The CDR3 DNA sequence: TGCAGCGTCCAAACAGGGAAGGGAGGCAATCAGCCCCAGCATTTT. Full variable domain (remainder filled in from reference TRBV29-1 and TRBJ1-5): SAVISQKPSRDICQRGTSLTIQCQVDSQVTMMFWYRQQPGQSLTLIATANQGSEATYESGFVIDKFPISRPNLTFSTLTVSNMSPEDSSIYLCSVQTGKGGNQPQHFGDGTRLSIL.